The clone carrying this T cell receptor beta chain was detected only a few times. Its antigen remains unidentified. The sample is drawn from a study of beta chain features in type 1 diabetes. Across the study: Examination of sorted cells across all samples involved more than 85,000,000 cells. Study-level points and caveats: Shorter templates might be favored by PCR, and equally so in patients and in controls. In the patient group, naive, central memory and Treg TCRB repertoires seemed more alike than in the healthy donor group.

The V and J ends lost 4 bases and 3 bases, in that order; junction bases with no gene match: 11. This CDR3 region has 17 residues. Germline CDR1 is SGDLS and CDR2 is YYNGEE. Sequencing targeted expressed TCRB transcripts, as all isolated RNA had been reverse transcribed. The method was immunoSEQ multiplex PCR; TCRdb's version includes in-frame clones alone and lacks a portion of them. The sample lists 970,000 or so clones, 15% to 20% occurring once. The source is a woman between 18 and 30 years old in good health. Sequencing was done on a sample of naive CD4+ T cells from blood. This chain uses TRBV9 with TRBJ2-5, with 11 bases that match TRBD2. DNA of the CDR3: TGTGCCAGCAGCCGTACTAGCGGGAGCATGGAAGAAGAGACCCAGTACTTC. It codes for CASSRTSGSMEEETQYF.